This passage covers 31 T cell receptor beta chains from one sample sequenced in a study of graft-versus-host responses after intestinal transplantation. No antigens are known for them. Only in-frame clones appear in the TCRdb table, and some are missing; sequencing was by immunoSEQ multiplex PCR. The profile shows some 150,000 clones, about nine tenths of them singletons. The sample was unstimulated CD4+ T cells sorted from spleen or lymph node cells, taken before intestinal transplant. These receptors were taken from a human donor who received an intestinal transplant.

The chain combines TRBV30 with TRBJ1-1; D might be TRBD1 (6 bases). Trimming pared 3 bases from V and 1 base from J, leaving 9 bases between. The CDR3 consists of 13 residues. The germline CDR1 and CDR2 sequences are GTSNPN and SVGIG (reference sequence). CDR3 coding DNA: TGTGCCTGGAGCGAGGGACAGAACACTGAAGCTTTCTTT. It codes for CAWSEGQNTEAFF.

The genes are TRBV5-1 and TRBJ2-7; 11 positions agree with TRBD2. Trimming at V came to 5 bases and at J to 4 bases, leaving 8 bases not matched to a gene. Per the germline V gene, CDR1 is SGHRS and CDR2 is YFSETQ. The CDR3 runs to 15 residues. CDR3 bases: TGCGCCAGCAGACCAACGACTAGCGGGGTTTACGAGCAGTACTTC. This codes for CASRPTTSGVYEQYF.

The chain couples TRBV4-1 to TRBJ1-3; a weak D match, TRBD1 (6 bases). The CDR3 runs to 16 residues. V lost 0 bases, J lost 4 bases, and 13 bases lay in between. The germline V gene has CDR1 MGHRA and CDR2 YSYEKL. CDR3 sequence reads: CASSQDFGRGGNTIYF. Here the CDR3 DNA reads TGCGCCAGCAGCCAAGATTTCGGCAGGGGAGGAAACACCATATATTTT.

The chain couples TRBV4-1 to TRBJ2-3, with D perhaps TRBD1 (5 bases). The V gene lost 0 bases and the J gene lost 5 bases, with 12 bases spanning the gap. This CDR3 has 15 residues. CDR1 and CDR2 (germline): MGHRA, YSYEKL. The CDR3 sequence is CASSQDPRAQDTQYF. CDR3 DNA: TGCGCCAGCAGCCAAGATCCCAGGGCCCAAGATACGCAGTATTTT.

This chain links TRBV5-1 with TRBJ2-5; 8 bases align to TRBD1. The end of the DNA aligns better with TRBJ2-7, so the J call may be wrong. The CDR3 is 14 amino acids. The V gene's germline CDR1 is SGHRS and CDR2 YFSETQ. CDR3 sequence (DNA): TGCGCCAGCAGCTCATGGACAGGGAACTACGAGCAGTACTTC. Translating gives CASSSWTGNYEQYF.

J is TRBJ2-7 and V is TRBV28; a weak D match, TRBD2 (6 bases). The CDR3 spans 14 residues. Trimming left V 5 bases short and J 6 bases short, with 17 bases between. CDR1 is MDHEN and CDR2 is SYDVKM in the germline V gene. The DNA of the CDR3 is TGTGCCAGCAGTCGGGGGTCCGGGTGGGGCGAGCAGTACTTC. Encoded protein: CASSRGSGWGEQYF. Based on the CDR3 plus reference TRBV28 and TRBJ2-7, the full variable domain is DVKVTQSSRYLVKRTGEKVFLECVQDMDHENMFWYRQDPGLGLRLIYFSYDVKMKEKGDIPEGYSVSREKKERFSLILESASTNQTSMYLCASSRGSGWGEQYFGPGTRLTVT.

The gene calls are TRBV11-2 and TRBJ2-7; no clear D. V lost 1 base and J lost 7, with 5 bases in between. The CDR3 extends over 11 amino acids. The germline V gene encodes CDR1 SGHAT and CDR2 FQNNGV. Written as DNA, the CDR3 is TGTGCCAGCAGCTTAGTGAGGGAGCAGTACTTC. It codes for CASSLVREQYF.

J is TRBJ2-5 and V is TRBV5-1; no reliable D call. Trimming left V 0 bases short and J 1 base short, with 10 bases between. Germline CDR1 SGHRS, CDR2 YFSETQ. The CDR3 contains 15 residues. The chain's CDR3 is CASSLATVLQETQYF. CDR3 nucleotides: TGCGCCAGCAGCTTGGCCACAGTACTCCAAGAGACCCAGTACTTC.

This sequence joins TRBV7-9 and TRBJ2-4, with D possibly being TRBD2 (5 bases). V lost 5 bases and J 3 bases, leaving 20 bases between the germline ends. The CDR3 is 17 residues long. Germline V CDR1 and CDR2: SEHNR, FQNEAQ (reference sequence). CDR3 bases: TGTGCCAGCAGCCCGGGGAGACTCCTCGTAGTCAAAAACATTCAGTACTTC. Translation: CASSPGRLLVVKNIQYF. Variable domain in full (rest from reference TRBV7-9 and TRBJ2-4): DTGVSQNPRHKITKRGQNVTFRCDPISEHNRLYWYRQTLGQGPEFLTYFQNEAQLEKSRLLSDRFSAERPKGSFSTLEIQRTEQGDSAMYLCASSPGRLLVVKNIQYFGAGTRLSVL.

This clone was detected only once. At the DNA level, this CDR3 is encoded by other sequences in the same sample as well. The rearrangement uses TRBV7-6 and TRBJ2-1; TRBD2 matches at 7 bases. This CDR3 region has 14 residues. V was pared by 5 bases and J by 8 bases, with 9 bases of the junction left unmatched. Germline V gene sequence: CDR1 SGHVS, CDR2 FNYEAQ. CDR3 loop: CASSPTSLGYEQFF. The CDR3 DNA reads TGTGCCAGCAGCCCGACTAGCCTGGGCTATGAGCAGTTCTTC.

This clone was detected only once. The same CDR3 arises from other DNA sequences in this sample as well. The chain employs TRBV4-1 and TRBJ2-1; D unclear. The CDR3 loop spans 14 amino acids. CDR1 and CDR2 (germline): MGHRA, YSYEKL. Trimming removed 0 bases at V and 9 bases at J, with 12 bases between. The CDR3 protein is CASSQEVLIAEQFF. For the CDR3, the DNA is TGCGCCAGCAGCCAAGAGGTCCTAATCGCTGAGCAGTTCTTC.

V usage is TRBV19 and J usage is TRBJ1-2, with 7 nucleotides matching TRBD1. This CDR3 has 15 residues. V lost 5 bases, J lost 6 bases, and 12 bases stayed unmatched. CDR1 and CDR2 from the germline V gene are LNHDA and SQIVND (reference sequence). The CDR3 region has the DNA TGTGCCAGTAGTTACCAAACGGGACAGTATAATGGCTACACCTTC. Amino acids: CASSYQTGQYNGYTF.

A remark on this clone: An end of the junction differs from the germline gene, which may be a read error. The chain uses TRBV7-3 and TRBJ2-3; possibly TRBD1 or TRBD2 for D (5 bases each). The length of the CDR3 is 14 residues. Germline CDR1 is SGHTA and CDR2 is FQGTGA. Written as DNA, the CDR3 is TGTGCCAGCAGCCTAACGCCGGGGACCTGGACGCAGTATTTT. Protein sequence: CASSLTPGTWTQYF.

The V call is TRBV6-1, the J call TRBJ2-1; TRBD2 matches 9 bases. The CDR3 is made up of 15 amino acids. The V segment lost 3 bases and the J segment 9 bases; nucleotides outside the gene matches: 9. CDR1 MNHNS and CDR2 SASEGT come from the germline V gene. The CDR3 reads CASSDSGGPFREQFF. CDR3 DNA sequence: TGTGCCAGCAGTGATAGCGGGGGACCCTTTCGTGAGCAGTTCTTC.

V gene TRBV6-6 combines with J gene TRBJ2-7; TRBD2 might be the D (5 bases). V was pared by 0 bases and J by 2 bases, with 5 bases between. There are 13 residues in the CDR3. The germline V gene has CDR1 MNHNY and CDR2 SVGAGI (reference sequence). CDR3 nucleotides: TGTGCCAGCAGTTACTCGCGGGCCTACGAGCAGTACTTC. Its translation: CASSYSRAYEQYF.

The chain employs TRBV29-1 and TRBJ1-1; D is uncertain. This CDR3 contains 15 residues. V was clipped by 6 bases and J by 0 bases, with 17 bases between them. CDR1 is SQVTM and CDR2 is ANQGSEA in the germline V gene. In nucleotides, the CDR3 is TGCAGCGTCTCGGGAAGTTTGGAGATGAACACTGAAGCTTTCTTT. Protein sequence: CSVSGSLEMNTEAFF.

The chain couples TRBV5-6 to TRBJ2-3; possible D gene TRBD2, 5 bases. Germline CDR1 SGHDT, CDR2 YYEEEE. This CDR3 is built from 16 residues. Trimming stripped 0 bases from V and 3 bases from J, with 14 bases between. The chain's CDR3 is CASSLVTRVGTDTQYF. CDR3 DNA sequence: TGTGCCAGCAGCTTGGTTACTAGGGTCGGTACAGATACGCAGTATTTT.

The chain joins TRBV7-2 to TRBJ2-1, with 12 bases fitting TRBD2. This CDR3 has 16 residues. Germline CDR1 reads SGHTA; CDR2 reads FQGNSA. J gave up 7 bases and V 2 bases, and 6 bases lay outside the gene matches. The CDR3 region has the DNA TGTGCCAGCAGCTTAAGGCTAGCGGGAGGGGGGAATGAGCAGTTCTTC. It yields the protein CASSLRLAGGGNEQFF.

The chain has TRBV28 and TRBJ2-7; possibly TRBD1 for D (6 bases). Germline V lookup: CDR1 MDHEN, CDR2 SYDVKM. This CDR3 is built from 14 residues. Trimming pared 8 bases from V and 6 bases from J, leaving 20 bases between. The CDR3 is CASSNPQGRSEQYF. The CDR3 nucleotides read TGTGCCAGCTCCAACCCTCAGGGGAGAAGCGAGCAGTACTTC.

CDR3 bases: TGTGCCAGCAGCAAAGATTTGGGGCTTTTGGTCTACGAGCAGTACTTC. Protein sequence: CASSKDLGLLVYEQYF. The rearrangement joins TRBV21-1 to TRBJ2-7; the table's D call TRBD1 went unverified against the DNA. TRBV21-1 is reported as a pseudogene. This CDR3 region has 16 residues.

This clone is a singleton in its sample. The chain combines TRBV19 with TRBJ1-5; 7 nucleotides agree with TRBD1. Per the germline V gene, CDR1 is LNHDA and CDR2 is SQIVND (reference sequence). V was pared by 7 bases and J by 1 base, with 7 bases of the junction left unmatched. CDR3 length: 15 residues. The CDR3: CASTPGGGSNQPQHF. The CDR3, as DNA: TGTGCCAGTACCCCAGGGGGGGGGAGCAATCAGCCCCAGCATTTT. Based on the CDR3 plus reference TRBV19 and TRBJ1-5, the full variable domain is DGGITQSPKYLFRKEGQNVTLSCEQNLNHDAMYWYRQDPGQGLRLIYYSQIVNDFQKGDIAEGYSVSREKKESFPLTVTSAQKNPTAFYLCASTPGGGSNQPQHFGDGTRLSIL.

This chain joins TRBV5-6 and TRBJ1-2; 8 bases are shared with TRBD1. The CDR3 is made up of 15 amino acids. V was pared by 3 bases and J by 4 bases, with 8 bases of the junction left unmatched. CDR1 is SGHDT, CDR2 YYEEEE, per germline. In nucleotides, the CDR3 is TGTGCCAGCAGCTCATGGACAGGGTCTACCTATGGCTACACCTTC. Its protein is CASSSWTGSTYGYTF. Full variable domain (outside the CDR3, taken from reference TRBV5-6 and TRBJ1-2): DAGVTQSPTHLIKTRGQQVTLRCSPKSGHDTVSWYQQALGQGPQFIFQYYEEEERQRGNFPDRFSGHQFPNYSSELNVNALLLGDSALYLCASSSWTGSTYGYTFGSGTRLTVV.

Only one count was recorded for this clone. The rearrangement joins TRBV5-6 to TRBJ2-7; the D is unclear. The CDR3 extends over 12 amino acids. Germline V gene sequence: CDR1 SGHDT, CDR2 YYEEEE. V was shortened by 0 bases and J by 6 bases, with 7 bases between the two germline ends. The CDR3: CASSLVPREQYF. CDR3 in DNA: TGTGCCAGCAGCTTGGTACCTCGCGAGCAGTACTTC.

About this clone itself: This specimen includes other DNA sequences encoding the same CDR3. The J gene is TRBJ2-7, the V gene TRBV27, with 9 bases lining up with TRBD2. Germline V gene lookup returns CDR1 MNHEY and CDR2 SMNVEV (reference sequence). V was pared by 5 bases and J by 3 bases, with 5 bases of the junction left unmatched. The CDR3 totals 14 residues. Here the CDR3 reads CASSLAGGGYEQYF. The CDR3 coding sequence is TGTGCCAGCAGTCTGGCGGGAGGGGGCTACGAGCAGTACTTC.

The chain combines TRBV25-1 with TRBJ1-1; 10 bases are a match to TRBD1. Germline CDR1 MGHDK, CDR2 SYGVNS. This CDR3 is built from 15 residues. Trimming cost V 5 bases and J 7 bases; bases outside gene matches: 10. CDR3 coding DNA: TGTGCCAGCAGTTTACAGGGACAGGGGCTGATTGAAGCTTTCTTT. Its protein is CASSLQGQGLIEAFF.

The J gene is TRBJ1-2, the V gene TRBV10-3, with 9 positions matching TRBD1. The CDR3 is 14 residues long. The V and J ends lost 7 bases and 2 bases, in that order; junction bases with no gene match: 5. The germline gives CDR1 ENHRY, CDR2 SYGVKD. The CDR3 DNA sequence: TGTGCCATCAACGGGGGACAGGGCAACTATGGCTACACCTTC. Translated: CAINGGQGNYGYTF.

This rearrangement joins TRBV27 to TRBJ2-7, with a tentative D call TRBD1 (6 bases). The germline V gene encodes CDR1 MNHEY and CDR2 SMNVEV (reference sequence). Trimming removed 8 bases at V and 1 base at J, with 12 bases between. This CDR3 region has 13 residues. CDR3 nucleotides: TGTGCCAGCTTCGACAGGTTTTCCTACGAGCAGTACTTC. Its protein is CASFDRFSYEQYF.

The J gene is TRBJ2-1, the V gene TRBV9; 7 bases fit TRBD1. Germline CDR1 is SGDLS and CDR2 is YYNGEE. J was trimmed by 7 bases and V by 7 bases; bases with no gene match: 14. The CDR3 consists of 15 residues. CDR3 residues: CASPQWDRRKNEQFF. DNA of the CDR3: TGTGCCAGCCCCCAATGGGACAGAAGAAAGAATGAGCAGTTCTTC.

CDR3 in DNA: TGTGCCAGCAGCCTAAGGACGGCTAGCACAGATACGCAGTATTTT. Its protein is CASSLRTASTDTQYF. The V and J genes are TRBV5-4 and TRBJ2-3; D remains unclear. The CDR3 totals 15 residues. Per germline, CDR1 SGHNT and CDR2 YYREEE (reference sequence). V was pared by 4 bases and J by 0 bases, with 12 bases between.

A few counts support this clone. This chain connects TRBV19 to TRBJ2-6; D possibly corresponds to TRBD1 (6 bases). The germline gives CDR1 LNHDA, CDR2 SQIVND (reference sequence). This CDR3 has 16 residues. The ends were cut back, 5 bases at V and 0 bases at J, with 11 bases in the middle. The CDR3 region is CASSPTGSSGANVLTF. CDR3 DNA: TGTGCCAGTAGTCCTACAGGGAGCTCTGGGGCCAACGTCCTGACTTTC.

The chain carries TRBV19 and TRBJ2-7; the match to TRBD2 covers 13 bases. The ends lost 6 bases at V and 0 bases at J; junction bases unmatched: 8. From germline, CDR1 is LNHDA and CDR2 SQIVND (reference sequence). The CDR3 runs to 17 residues. Here the CDR3 reads CASRDTSGRDISYEQYF. CDR3 DNA: TGTGCCAGTAGGGATACTAGCGGGAGGGATATCTCCTACGAGCAGTACTTC. The variable domain in full, completed from reference TRBV19 and TRBJ2-7, reads DGGITQSPKYLFRKEGQNVTLSCEQNLNHDAMYWYRQDPGQGLRLIYYSQIVNDFQKGDIAEGYSVSREKKESFPLTVTSAQKNPTAFYLCASRDTSGRDISYEQYFGPGTRLTVT.